One sample yielded the 11 T cell receptor beta chains listed below, sequenced in a study of cytomegalovirus exposure and HLA in healthy donors. Use of 60 Vbeta and 13 Jbeta primers characterized the PCR. Sequencing used immunoSEQ multiplex PCR; TCRdb keeps in-frame clones, though not all of them. The sample has about 170,000 clones, 73% seen once. The sample was PBMCs. The origin of the receptors is a woman between 18 and 29 years old in good health and CMV-seropositive.

The V and J genes are TRBV27 and TRBJ2-7, with 14 bases identical to TRBD2. The J segment lost 0 bases and the V segment lost 6 bases, leaving 10 bases of the junction unmatched. The CDR3 runs to 18 residues. CDR1 and CDR2 from the germline V gene are MNHEY and SMNVEV (reference sequence). This chain's CDR3 is CASSLTGLAGGFSYEQYF. Here the CDR3 DNA reads TGTGCCAGCAGCTTAACCGGACTAGCGGGGGGATTCTCCTACGAGCAGTACTTC.

This chain uses TRBV4-2 with TRBJ2-7, with TRBD1 as a possible D gene (5 bases). Trimming took off 0 bases at V and 3 bases at J, with 12 bases between the two ends. Looked up from germline, CDR1 is LGHNA and CDR2 is YNFKEQ. The CDR3 totals 15 residues. The CDR3 is CASSQETTALYEQYF. As DNA, the CDR3 is TGTGCCAGCAGCCAAGAGACGACAGCCCTCTACGAGCAGTACTTC.

CDR3 DNA sequence: TGTGCCTGGTGGACAGGATGGGGGCAGCAGTTCTTC. This encodes CAWWTGWGQQFF. The rearrangement joins TRBV30 to TRBJ2-1, with 7 bases lining up with TRBD1. Germline CDR1 and CDR2: GTSNPN and SVGIG (reference sequence). Trimming at V came to 5 bases and at J to 11 bases, leaving 9 bases not matched to a gene. The CDR3 has 12 amino acids. The full variable domain, in which reference TRBV30 and TRBJ2-1 provide the parts outside the CDR3, is SQTIHQWPATLVQPVGSPLSLECTVEGTSNPNLYWYRQAAGRGLQLLFYSVGIGQISSEVPQNLSASRPQDRQFILSSKKLLLSDSGFYLCAWWTGWGQQFFGPGTRLTVL.

This chain joins TRBV18 and TRBJ2-5; TRBD1 matches at 7 bases. Gene TRBJ2-7 matches the end of the DNA better, so the J call may be wrong. The CDR3 spans 16 residues. Germline V lookup: CDR1 KGHSH, CDR2 LQKENI. The CDR3 spells CASSPYGAGGFDEQYF. CDR3 nucleotides: TGTGCCAGCTCACCATATGGGGCAGGGGGTTTTGACGAGCAGTACTTC.

V usage is TRBV27 and J usage is TRBJ1-1, with 8 bases that match TRBD1. The V gene end was trimmed by 4 bases and the J gene end by 8 bases; junction bases not matched to a gene: 6. The germline gives CDR1 MNHEY, CDR2 SMNVEV (reference sequence). CDR3 length: 13 residues. The CDR3 loop is CASSSSGQGEAFF. In DNA form, the CDR3 reads TGTGCCAGCAGTTCCTCCGGACAGGGAGAAGCTTTCTTT.

This chain joins TRBV28 and TRBJ2-2; 12 nucleotides align to TRBD2. The CDR3 extends over 16 amino acids. Germline V gene sequence: CDR1 MDHEN, CDR2 SYDVKM. J was trimmed by 5 bases and V by 8 bases; bases with no gene match: 9. The CDR3 bases are TGTGCCAGCCGTGAGGCACTAGCGGGGGGAACCGGGGAGCTGTTTTTT. Its translation is CASREALAGGTGELFF.

This clone was observed a single time. V is TRBV7-3 and J is TRBJ1-2; D unresolved. CDR1 is SGHTA and CDR2 is FQGTGA in the germline V gene. The CDR3 is 10 amino acids. Trimming stripped 4 bases from V and 7 bases from J, with 4 bases between. This chain's CDR3 is CASSSSGYTF. Written as DNA, the CDR3 is TGTGCCAGCAGCTCTTCTGGCTACACCTTC.

CDR3 residues: CASLGTQNNSPLHF. CDR3 DNA: TGTGCCAGCTTAGGGACACAAAATAATTCACCCCTCCACTTT. The chain uses TRBV6-6 and TRBJ1-6, with D tentatively TRBD1 (6 bases). CDR1 MNHNY and CDR2 SVGAGI come from the germline V gene (reference sequence). This CDR3 has 14 amino acids. Trimming stripped 8 bases from V and 5 bases from J, with 13 bases between.

The chain uses TRBV25-1 and TRBJ2-7; weak D call: TRBD2 (5 bases). V lost 2 bases, J lost 8 bases, and 19 bases lay in between. There are 15 residues in the CDR3. Germline loops: CDR1 MGHDK, CDR2 SYGVNS. This CDR3 reads CASSEPTTPYGKQYF. The CDR3 DNA follows: TGTGCCAGCAGTGAACCCACGACCCCTTACGGGAAGCAGTACTTC.

V gene TRBV28 combines with J gene TRBJ1-1, with TRBD1 as a possible D gene (5 bases). V was trimmed by 0 bases and J by 1 base, leaving 6 bases between them. Germline assignment: CDR1 MDHEN and CDR2 SYDVKM. The CDR3 runs 14 residues. The CDR3 reads CASSLWGGNTEAFF. The DNA for the CDR3 is TGTGCCAGCAGTTTATGGGGGGGGAACACTGAAGCTTTCTTT.

J is TRBJ1-2 and V is TRBV18, with D uncertain. The CDR3 consists of 14 residues. Trimming stripped 0 bases from V and 0 bases from J, with 5 bases between. Germline values: CDR1 KGHSH, CDR2 LQKENI. The CDR3 DNA is TGTGCCAGCTCACCACCTTCAGCTAACTATGGCTACACCTTC. Translated, it gives CASSPPSANYGYTF.